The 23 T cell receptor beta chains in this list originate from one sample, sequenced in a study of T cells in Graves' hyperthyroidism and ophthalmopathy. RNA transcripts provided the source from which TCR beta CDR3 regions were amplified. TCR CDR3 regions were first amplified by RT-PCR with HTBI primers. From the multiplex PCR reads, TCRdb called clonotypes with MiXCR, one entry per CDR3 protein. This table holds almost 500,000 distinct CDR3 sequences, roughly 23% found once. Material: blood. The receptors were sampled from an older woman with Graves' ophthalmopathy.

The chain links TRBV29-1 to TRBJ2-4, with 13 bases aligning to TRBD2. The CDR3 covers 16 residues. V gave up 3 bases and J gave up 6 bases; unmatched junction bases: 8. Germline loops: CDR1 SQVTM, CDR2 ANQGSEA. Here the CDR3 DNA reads TGCAGCGTTGAGGGGACTAGCGGGACCCCAAGAAACATTCAGTACTTC. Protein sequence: CSVEGTSGTPRNIQYF.

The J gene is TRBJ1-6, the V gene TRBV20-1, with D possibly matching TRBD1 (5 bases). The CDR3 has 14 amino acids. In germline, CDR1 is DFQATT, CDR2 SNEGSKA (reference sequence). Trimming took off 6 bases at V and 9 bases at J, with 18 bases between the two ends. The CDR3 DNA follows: TGCAGTGCGCGGCGGGGCGAGATGAGTTCACCCCTCCACTTT. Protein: CSARRGEMSSPLHF.

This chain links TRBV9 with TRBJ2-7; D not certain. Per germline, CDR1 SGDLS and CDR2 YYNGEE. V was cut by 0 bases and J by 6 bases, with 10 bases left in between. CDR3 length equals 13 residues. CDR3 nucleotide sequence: TGTGCCAGCAGCGTAGGTCTAGATCTCGAGCAGTACTTC. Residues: CASSVGLDLEQYF.

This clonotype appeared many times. In DNA form, the CDR3 reads TGTGCCAGGACACAGGGCCCGGCCGGGGCAGATACGCAGTATTTT. Amino acids: CARTQGPAGADTQYF. The J gene is TRBJ2-3, the V gene TRBV2, with D perhaps TRBD1 (6 bases). Trimming took 9 bases from V and 4 from J, leaving 20 bases between them. The CDR3 is made up of 15 amino acids. The germline CDR1 and CDR2 sequences are SNHLY and FYNNEI. Using reference TRBV2 and TRBJ2-3 for the parts outside the CDR3, the full variable domain is EPEVTQTPSHQVTQMGQEVILRCVPISNHLYFYWYRQILGQKVEFLVSFYNNEISEKSEIFDDQFSVERPDGSNFTLKIRSTKLEDSAMYFCARTQGPAGADTQYFGPGTRLTVL.

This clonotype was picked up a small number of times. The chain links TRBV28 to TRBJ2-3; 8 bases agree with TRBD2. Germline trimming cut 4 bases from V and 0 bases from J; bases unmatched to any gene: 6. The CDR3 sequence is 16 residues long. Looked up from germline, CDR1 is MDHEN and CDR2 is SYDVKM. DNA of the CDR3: TGTGCCAGCAGTTCCTCACTAGCGGTGAGCACAGATACGCAGTATTTT. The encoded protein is CASSSSLAVSTDTQYF.

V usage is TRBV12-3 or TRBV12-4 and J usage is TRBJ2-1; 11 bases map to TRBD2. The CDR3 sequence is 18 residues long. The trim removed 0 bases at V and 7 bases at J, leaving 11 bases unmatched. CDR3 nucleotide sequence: TGTGCCAGCAGTTTAGCGGTCCCCGGACTAGCGGGCATGAATGAGCAGTTCTTC. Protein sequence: CASSLAVPGLAGMNEQFF.

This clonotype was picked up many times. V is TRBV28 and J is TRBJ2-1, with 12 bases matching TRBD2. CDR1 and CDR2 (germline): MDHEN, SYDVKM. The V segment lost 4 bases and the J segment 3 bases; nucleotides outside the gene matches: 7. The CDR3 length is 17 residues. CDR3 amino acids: CASSSHKTSGSYNEQFF. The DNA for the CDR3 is TGTGCCAGCAGTTCACACAAGACTAGCGGGAGCTACAATGAGCAGTTCTTC. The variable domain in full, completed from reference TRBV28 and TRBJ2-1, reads DVKVTQSSRYLVKRTGEKVFLECVQDMDHENMFWYRQDPGLGLRLIYFSYDVKMKEKGDIPEGYSVSREKKERFSLILESASTNQTSMYLCASSSHKTSGSYNEQFFGPGTRLTVL.

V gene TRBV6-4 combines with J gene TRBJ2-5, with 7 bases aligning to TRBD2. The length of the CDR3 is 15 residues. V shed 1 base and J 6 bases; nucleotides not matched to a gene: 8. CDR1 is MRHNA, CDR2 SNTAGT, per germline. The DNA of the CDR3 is TGTGCCAGCAGTGACTTCACCTGGGGGGGGAAGACCCAGTACTTC. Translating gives CASSDFTWGGKTQYF.

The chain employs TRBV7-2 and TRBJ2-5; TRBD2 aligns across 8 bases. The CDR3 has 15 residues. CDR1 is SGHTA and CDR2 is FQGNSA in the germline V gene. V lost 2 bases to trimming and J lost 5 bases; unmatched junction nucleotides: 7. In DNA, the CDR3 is TGTGCCAGCAGCTTATCCAGCGGGAGTGTCGAGACCCAGTACTTC. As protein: CASSLSSGSVETQYF.

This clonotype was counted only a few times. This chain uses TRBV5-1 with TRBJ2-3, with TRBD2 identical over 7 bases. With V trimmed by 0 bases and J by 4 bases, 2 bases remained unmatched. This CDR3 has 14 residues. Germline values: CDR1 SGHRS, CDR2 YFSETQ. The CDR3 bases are TGCGCCAGCAGCTTGGGAGCGGGATCAGATACGCAGTATTTT. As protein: CASSLGAGSDTQYF.

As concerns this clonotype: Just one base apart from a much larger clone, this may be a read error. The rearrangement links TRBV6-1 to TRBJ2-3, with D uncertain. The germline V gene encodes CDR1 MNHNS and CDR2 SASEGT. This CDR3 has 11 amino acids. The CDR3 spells CASSTTETQYF. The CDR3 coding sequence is TGTGCCAGCAGTACCACAGAGACGCAGTATTTT.

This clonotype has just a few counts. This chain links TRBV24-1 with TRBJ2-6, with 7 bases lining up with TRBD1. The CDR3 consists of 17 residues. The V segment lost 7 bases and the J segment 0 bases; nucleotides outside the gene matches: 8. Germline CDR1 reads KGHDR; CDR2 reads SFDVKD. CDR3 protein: CATRRAGGASGANVLTF. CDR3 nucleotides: TGTGCCACCAGAAGGGCAGGGGGAGCCTCTGGGGCCAACGTCCTGACTTTC.

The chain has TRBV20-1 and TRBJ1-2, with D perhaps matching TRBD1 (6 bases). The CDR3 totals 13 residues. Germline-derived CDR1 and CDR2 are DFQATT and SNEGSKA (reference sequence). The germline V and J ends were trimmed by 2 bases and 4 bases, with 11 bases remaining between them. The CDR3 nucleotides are TGCAGTGCTAGAAGACAGGCCCCCTATGGCTACACCTTC. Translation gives CSARRQAPYGYTF.

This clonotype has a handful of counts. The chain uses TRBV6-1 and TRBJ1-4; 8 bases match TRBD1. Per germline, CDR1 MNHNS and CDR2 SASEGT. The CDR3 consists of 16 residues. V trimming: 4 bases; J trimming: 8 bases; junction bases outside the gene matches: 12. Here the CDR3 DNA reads TGTGCCAGCAGTGCCGGGACAGGACCCCAAGGGGAAAAACTGTTTTTT. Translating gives CASSAGTGPQGEKLFF.

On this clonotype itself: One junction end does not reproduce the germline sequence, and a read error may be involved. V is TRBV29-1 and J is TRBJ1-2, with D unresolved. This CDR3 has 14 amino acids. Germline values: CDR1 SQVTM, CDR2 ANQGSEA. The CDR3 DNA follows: TGCAACGTTACCCCGGAGGGAACTAACTATGGCTACACCTTC. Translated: CNVTPEGTNYGYTF. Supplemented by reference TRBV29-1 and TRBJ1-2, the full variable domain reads SAVISQKPSRDICQRGTSLTIQCQVDSQVTMMFWYRQQPGQSLTLIATANQGSEATYESGFVIDKFPISRPNLTFSTLTVSNMSPEDSSIYLCNVTPEGTNYGYTFGSGTRLTVV.

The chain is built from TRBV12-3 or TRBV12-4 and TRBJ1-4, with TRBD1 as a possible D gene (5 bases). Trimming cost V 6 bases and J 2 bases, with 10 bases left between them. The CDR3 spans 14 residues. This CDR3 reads CASRPGLTNEKLFF. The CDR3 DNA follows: TGTGCCAGCAGACCGGGACTGACTAATGAAAAACTGTTTTTT.

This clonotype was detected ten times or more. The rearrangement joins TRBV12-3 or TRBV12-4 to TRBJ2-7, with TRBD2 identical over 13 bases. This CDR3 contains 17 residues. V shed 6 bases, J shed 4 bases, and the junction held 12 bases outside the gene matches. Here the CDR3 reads CASSGFSGLAGRYEQYF. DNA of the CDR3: TGTGCCAGCAGCGGTTTTTCGGGACTAGCGGGAAGGTACGAGCAGTACTTC.

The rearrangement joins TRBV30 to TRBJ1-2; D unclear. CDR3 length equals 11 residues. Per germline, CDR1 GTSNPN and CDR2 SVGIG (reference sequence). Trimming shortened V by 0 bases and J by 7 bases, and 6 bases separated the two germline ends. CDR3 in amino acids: CAWSVTRGYTF. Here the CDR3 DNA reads TGTGCCTGGAGTGTGACGCGTGGCTACACCTTC.

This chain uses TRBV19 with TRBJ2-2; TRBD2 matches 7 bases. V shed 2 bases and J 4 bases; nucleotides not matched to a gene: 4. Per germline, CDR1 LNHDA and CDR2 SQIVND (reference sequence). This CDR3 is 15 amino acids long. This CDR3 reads CASSIFGGSTGELFF. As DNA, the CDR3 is TGTGCCAGTAGTATATTCGGGGGGAGCACCGGGGAGCTGTTTTTT. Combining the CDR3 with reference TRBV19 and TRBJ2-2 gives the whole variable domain DGGITQSPKYLFRKEGQNVTLSCEQNLNHDAMYWYRQDPGQGLRLIYYSQIVNDFQKGDIAEGYSVSREKKESFPLTVTSAQKNPTAFYLCASSIFGGSTGELFFGEGSRLTVL.

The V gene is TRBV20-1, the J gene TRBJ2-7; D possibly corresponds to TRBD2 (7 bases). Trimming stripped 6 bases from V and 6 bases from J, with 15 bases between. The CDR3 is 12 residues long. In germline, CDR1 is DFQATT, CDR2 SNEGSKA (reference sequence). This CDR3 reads CSARGGGGEQYF. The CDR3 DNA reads TGCAGTGCGCGTGGGGGGGGCGGCGAGCAGTACTTC.

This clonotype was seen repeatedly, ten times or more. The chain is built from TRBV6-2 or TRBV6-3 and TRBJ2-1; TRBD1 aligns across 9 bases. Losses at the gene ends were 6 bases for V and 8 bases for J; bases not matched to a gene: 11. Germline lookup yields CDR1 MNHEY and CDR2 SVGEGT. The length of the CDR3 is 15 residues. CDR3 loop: CASRHTGTGSHEQFF. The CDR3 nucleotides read TGTGCCAGCAGACATACCGGGACAGGGTCGCATGAGCAGTTCTTC.

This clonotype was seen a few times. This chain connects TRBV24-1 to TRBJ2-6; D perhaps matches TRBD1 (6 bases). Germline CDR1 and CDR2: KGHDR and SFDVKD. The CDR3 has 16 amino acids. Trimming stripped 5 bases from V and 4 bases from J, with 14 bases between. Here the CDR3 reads CATSGTVVTGANVLTF. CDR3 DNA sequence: TGTGCCACCAGTGGGACAGTGGTAACGGGGGCCAACGTCCTGACTTTC.

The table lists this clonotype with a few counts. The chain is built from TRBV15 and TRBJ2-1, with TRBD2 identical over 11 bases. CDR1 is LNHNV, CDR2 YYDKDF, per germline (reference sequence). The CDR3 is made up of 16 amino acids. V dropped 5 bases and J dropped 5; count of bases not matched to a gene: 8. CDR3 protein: CATSRFGLAGDNEQFF. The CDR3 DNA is TGTGCCACCAGCCGATTTGGACTAGCGGGCGACAATGAGCAGTTCTTC.